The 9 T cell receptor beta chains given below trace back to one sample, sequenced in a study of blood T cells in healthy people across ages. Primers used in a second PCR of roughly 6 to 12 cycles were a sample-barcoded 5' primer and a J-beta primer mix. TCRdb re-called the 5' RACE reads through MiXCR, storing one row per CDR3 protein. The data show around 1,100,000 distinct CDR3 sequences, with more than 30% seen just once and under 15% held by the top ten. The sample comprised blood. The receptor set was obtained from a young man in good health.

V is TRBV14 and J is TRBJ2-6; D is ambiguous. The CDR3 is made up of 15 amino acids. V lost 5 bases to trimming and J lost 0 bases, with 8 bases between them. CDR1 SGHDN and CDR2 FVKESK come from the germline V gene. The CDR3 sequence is CASSEGNSGANVLTF. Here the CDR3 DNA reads TGTGCCAGCAGCGAAGGGAACTCTGGGGCCAACGTCCTGACTTTC. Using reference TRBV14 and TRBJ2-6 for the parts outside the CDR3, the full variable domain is EAGVTQFPSHSVIEKGQTVTLRCDPISGHDNLYWYRRVMGKEIKFLLHFVKESKQDESGMPNNRFLAERTGGTYSTLKVQPAELEDSGVYFCASSEGNSGANVLTFGAGSRLTVL.

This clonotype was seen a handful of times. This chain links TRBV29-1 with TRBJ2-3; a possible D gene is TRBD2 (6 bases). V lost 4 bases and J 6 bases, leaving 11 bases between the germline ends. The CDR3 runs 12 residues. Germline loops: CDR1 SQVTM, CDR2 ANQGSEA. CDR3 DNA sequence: TGCAGCGTTGGGGAGGAAACGGATACGCAGTATTTT. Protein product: CSVGEETDTQYF.

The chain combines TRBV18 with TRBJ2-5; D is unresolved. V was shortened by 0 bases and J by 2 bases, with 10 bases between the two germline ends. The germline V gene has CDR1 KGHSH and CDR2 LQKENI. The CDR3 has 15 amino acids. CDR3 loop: CASSPPGIAQETQYF. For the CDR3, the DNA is TGTGCCAGCTCACCACCGGGAATAGCACAAGAGACCCAGTACTTC.

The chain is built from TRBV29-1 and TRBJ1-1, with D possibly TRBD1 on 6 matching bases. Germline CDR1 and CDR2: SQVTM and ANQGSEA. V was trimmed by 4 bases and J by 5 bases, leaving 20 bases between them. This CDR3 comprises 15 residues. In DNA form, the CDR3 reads TGCAGCGTTGCAGCCACGACAGGCCGCCTGACTGAAGCTTTCTTT. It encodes CSVAATTGRLTEAFF.

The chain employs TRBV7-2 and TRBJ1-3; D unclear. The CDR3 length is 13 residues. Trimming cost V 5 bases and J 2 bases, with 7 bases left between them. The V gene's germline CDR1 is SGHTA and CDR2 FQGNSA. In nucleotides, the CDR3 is TGTGCCAGCAGCCCCCAGACTGGAAACACCATATATTTT. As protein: CASSPQTGNTIYF.

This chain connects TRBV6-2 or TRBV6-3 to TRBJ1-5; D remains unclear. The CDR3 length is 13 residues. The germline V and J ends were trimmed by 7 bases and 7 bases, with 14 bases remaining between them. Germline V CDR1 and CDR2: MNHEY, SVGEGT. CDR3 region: CASTGRGLQPQHF. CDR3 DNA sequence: TGTGCCAGCACGGGTCGTGGTTTACAGCCCCAGCATTTT.

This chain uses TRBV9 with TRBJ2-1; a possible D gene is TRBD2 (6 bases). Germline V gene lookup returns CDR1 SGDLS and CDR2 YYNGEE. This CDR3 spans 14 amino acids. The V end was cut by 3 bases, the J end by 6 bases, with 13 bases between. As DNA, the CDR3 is TGTGCCAGCAGCGGGACTAATCTAGGCAATGAGCAGTTCTTC. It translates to CASSGTNLGNEQFF.

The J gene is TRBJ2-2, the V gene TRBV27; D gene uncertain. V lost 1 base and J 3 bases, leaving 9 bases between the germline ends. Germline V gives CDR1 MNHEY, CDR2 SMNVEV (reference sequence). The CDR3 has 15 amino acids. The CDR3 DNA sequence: TGTGCCAGCAGTTTATTTCGAACCTACACCGGGGAGCTGTTTTTT. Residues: CASSLFRTYTGELFF.

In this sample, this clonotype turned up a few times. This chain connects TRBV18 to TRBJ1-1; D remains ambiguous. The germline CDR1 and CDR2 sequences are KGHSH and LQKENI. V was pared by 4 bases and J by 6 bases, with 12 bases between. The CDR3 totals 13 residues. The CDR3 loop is CASSLSARAEAFF. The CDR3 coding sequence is TGTGCCAGCTCACTATCGGCCCGGGCTGAAGCTTTCTTT. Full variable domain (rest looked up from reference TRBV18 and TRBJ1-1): NAGVMQNPRHLVRRRGQEARLRCSPMKGHSHVYWYRQLPEEGLKFMVYLQKENIIDESGMPKERFSAEFPKEGPSILRIQQVVRGDSAAYFCASSLSARAEAFFGQGTRLTVV.